This TCR beta chain appears in the sequencing data of a study of blood T cell repertoires in COVID-19. Libraries were prepared by immunoSEQ multiplex PCR; TCRdb keeps only in-frame clonotypes and omits some of them. Among around 150,000 clones listed, 75% to 90% were seen once. The CDR3 consists of 14 residues. The V and J ends lost 6 bases and 3 bases, in that order; junction bases with no gene match: 3. Germline V gene data show CDR1 as MNHEY and CDR2 as SVGAGI. Input material: peripheral blood. This chain joins TRBV6-5 and TRBJ1-4, with 8 bases matching TRBD1. The TCR originated in a woman of 80 years or more with active or convalescent COVID-19. The CDR3 here is CASSTGGANEKLFF. The CDR3 DNA is TGTGCCAGCAGCACAGGGGGGGCTAATGAAAAACTGTTTTTT.